Shown below are 2 T cell receptor beta chains from a single sample sequenced in a study of T cells in Graves' hyperthyroidism and ophthalmopathy. TCR beta CDR3 regions were amplified from RNA. First-round RT-PCR of the TCR CDR3 relied on the HTBI primer set. In TCRdb, the multiplex PCR reads were re-called with MiXCR into one record per CDR3 protein. The data show 650,000 to 700,000 distinct CDR3 sequences, with roughly 17% seen just once and around a sixth held by the top ten. The sequencing input was blood. These receptors were obtained from a man in his fifties or sixties with Graves' hyperthyroidism.

V and J are TRBV7-9 and TRBJ1-4; 8 bases are shared with TRBD1. This CDR3 spans 14 amino acids. Germline CDR1 reads SEHNR; CDR2 reads FQNEAQ (reference sequence). With 6 bases clipped from V and 7 bases from J, the junction kept 7 bases outside the gene matches. The chain's CDR3 is CASSRTGIGEKLFF. The CDR3 region has the DNA TGTGCCAGCAGTCGGACAGGGATTGGTGAAAAACTGTTTTTT.

This clonotype turned up a few times. The J gene is TRBJ1-4, the V gene TRBV20-1; 8 positions match TRBD1. CDR1 is DFQATT, CDR2 SNEGSKA, per germline (reference sequence). The CDR3 has 13 amino acids. With 3 bases clipped from V and 10 bases from J, the junction kept 7 bases outside the gene matches. The CDR3 region has the DNA TGCAGTGCTAGCACGGGACAGGAGAGAAAACTGTTTTTT. Translating gives CSASTGQERKLFF.